A single sample is the source of the 27 T cell receptor beta chains below, sequenced in a study of OX40 agonist ivuxolimab in advanced cancers. Libraries were prepared by immunoSEQ multiplex PCR; TCRdb keeps only in-frame clonotypes and omits some of them. The data contain around 62,000 clones, around nine tenths of them singletons. The sample consisted of CD4+ or CD8+ T cells sorted from blood, taken in a trial of the OX40 agonist ivuxolimab. These receptors came from an adult with an advanced solid tumor such as melanoma, head and neck, liver or kidney cancer.

The rearrangement uses TRBV19 and TRBJ1-3; D is possibly TRBD1 (6 bases). Trimming removed 11 bases from V and 4 bases from J, with 18 bases in between. CDR1 is LNHDA, CDR2 SQIVND, per germline (reference sequence). This CDR3 is 14 amino acids long. The CDR3 DNA is TGTGCCGCATCCCCGGGGGGCCTGGGAAACACCATATATTTT. Protein: CAASPGGLGNTIYF.

The V call is TRBV4-1, the J call TRBJ2-1, with D perhaps being TRBD1 or TRBD2 (6 bases each). Germline values: CDR1 MGHRA, CDR2 YSYEKL. The length of the CDR3 is 14 residues. V was shortened by 3 bases and J by 5 bases, with 11 bases between the two germline ends. CDR3: CASSHPRGDNEQFF. Written as DNA, the CDR3 is TGCGCCAGCAGCCACCCGAGGGGGGACAATGAGCAGTTCTTC.

The rearrangement links TRBV18 to TRBJ2-2; D is possibly TRBD1 (5 bases). The CDR3 loop spans 16 amino acids. The germline CDR1 and CDR2 sequences are KGHSH and LQKENI. Trimming shortened V by 1 base and J by 6 bases, and 15 bases separated the two germline ends. The CDR3 nucleotides are TGTGCCAGCTCACCACAACAGGCCGGGTGGGCCGGGGAGCTGTTTTTT. As protein: CASSPQQAGWAGELFF.

The V and J genes are TRBV4-1 and TRBJ2-2; 8 positions match TRBD1. Trimming removed 4 bases from V and 5 bases from J; junction bases left unmatched: 6. Germline lookup yields CDR1 MGHRA and CDR2 YSYEKL. This CDR3 is built from 15 residues. This CDR3 reads CASSRQGARTGELFF. CDR3 nucleotide sequence: TGCGCCAGCAGCCGGCAGGGGGCGAGAACCGGGGAGCTGTTTTTT.

The J gene is TRBJ2-5, the V gene TRBV10-2, with TRBD2 matching 12 bases. The trim removed 3 bases at V and 5 bases at J, leaving 7 bases unmatched. Germline V lookup: CDR1 WSHSY, CDR2 SAAADI. This CDR3 is 16 amino acids long. The CDR3 here is CASSDFASGRGETQYF. The CDR3 bases are TGCGCCAGCAGTGATTTCGCTAGCGGGAGGGGGGAGACCCAGTACTTC.

The chain couples TRBV18 to TRBJ2-7; 7 bases fit TRBD1. V lost 5 bases and J lost 0; bases outside the gene matches: 4. Germline CDR1 reads KGHSH; CDR2 reads LQKENI. The CDR3 covers 14 residues. The CDR3 sequence: CASSTRGSSYEQYF. The CDR3 nucleotides read TGTGCCAGCTCAACCAGGGGGAGCTCCTACGAGCAGTACTTC.

V is TRBV11-2 and J is TRBJ2-3, with TRBD1 identical over 9 bases. The CDR3 loop spans 17 amino acids. The ends lost 5 bases at V and 0 bases at J; junction bases unmatched: 9. Germline V CDR1 and CDR2: SGHAT, FQNNGV. CDR3 in amino acids: CASSRYSGTGSTDTQYF. The DNA of the CDR3 is TGTGCCAGCAGCCGTTATTCCGGGACAGGGAGCACAGATACGCAGTATTTT.

This chain connects TRBV6-6 to TRBJ1-2; no reliable D call. The CDR3 is made up of 14 amino acids. V lost 10 bases and J 0 bases, leaving 15 bases between the germline ends. CDR1 MNHNY and CDR2 SVGAGI come from the germline V gene (reference sequence). CDR3 loop: CAIEDRTSNYGYTF. The CDR3 DNA reads as TGTGCCATCGAAGACCGGACCTCTAACTATGGCTACACCTTC.

CDR3 DNA sequence: TGTGCCACCACCCCGGGACTAGCGCGAGGGGGTTCGGGGAATGAGCAGTTCTTC. Protein sequence: CATTPGLARGGSGNEQFF. The chain employs TRBV6-7 and TRBJ2-1, with 10 positions matching TRBD2. TRBV6-7 is classed as an ORF, of uncertain function. The trim removed 10 bases at V and 7 bases at J, leaving 22 bases unmatched. The CDR3 runs to 18 residues.

This chain connects TRBV21-1 to TRBJ2-7; TRBD2, the table's D call, was not compared with the DNA. TRBV21-1 is classified as a pseudogene. The CDR3 is made up of 17 amino acids. CDR3 residues: CASSKLPRTSGTHEQYF. For the CDR3, the DNA is TGTGCCAGCAGCAAACTTCCTCGGACTAGCGGGACCCACGAGCAGTACTTC.

This clone has more than one count but fewer than ten. The V call is TRBV4-1, the J call TRBJ1-1; D is unresolved. CDR1 and CDR2 (germline): MGHRA, YSYEKL. With 2 bases removed from V and 3 bases from J, the gap between germline ends came to 13 bases. The CDR3 has 15 residues. The CDR3 coding sequence is TGCGCCAGCAGCCAATTGATGGCGAGGGACACTGAAGCTTTCTTT. Translated, it gives CASSQLMARDTEAFF.

J is TRBJ1-4 and V is TRBV6-5; tentatively, D is TRBD1 (5 bases). Germline V gene data show CDR1 as MNHEY and CDR2 as SVGAGI. The V gene lost 5 bases and the J gene lost 0 bases, with 7 bases spanning the gap. The CDR3 is made up of 14 amino acids. The CDR3 DNA reads as TGTGCCAGCAGTATGACAGCAACTAATGAAAAACTGTTTTTT. This gives the protein CASSMTATNEKLFF.

This chain connects TRBV5-1 to TRBJ2-2, with D maybe TRBD2 (5 bases). Germline loops: CDR1 SGHRS, CDR2 YFSETQ. This CDR3 spans 14 amino acids. Trimming took off 2 bases at V and 6 bases at J, with 11 bases between the two ends. The CDR3 is CASSLVSEAGELFF. The CDR3, as DNA: TGCGCCAGCAGCTTAGTCTCGGAGGCCGGGGAGCTGTTTTTT.

The V gene is TRBV4-1, the J gene TRBJ2-7, with TRBD2 matching over 8 bases. The CDR3 totals 21 residues. V dropped 0 bases and J dropped 1; count of bases not matched to a gene: 20. Per the germline V gene, CDR1 is MGHRA and CDR2 is YSYEKL. CDR3 in amino acids: CASSQDRPGTRGPAGSYEQYF. The CDR3 DNA sequence: TGCGCCAGCAGCCAAGACCGCCCCGGGACTAGAGGGCCGGCGGGATCCTACGAGCAGTACTTC.

The chain employs TRBV2 and TRBJ2-1; a possible D gene is TRBD1 (5 bases). V lost 10 bases and J lost 4, with 17 bases in between. Germline CDR1 reads SNHLY; CDR2 reads FYNNEI. The CDR3 extends over 14 amino acids. CDR3 amino acids: CAIPRASRYNEQFF. CDR3 nucleotides: TGTGCCATCCCCAGGGCGTCTAGATACAATGAGCAGTTCTTC.

Comment on this clone: This sample includes further DNA sequences coding for the same CDR3. This rearrangement joins TRBV7-2 to TRBJ2-1, with D maybe TRBD2 (5 bases). The CDR3 is made up of 12 amino acids. Trimming left V 2 bases short and J 7 bases short, with 6 bases between. CDR1 is SGHTA and CDR2 is FQGNSA in the germline V gene. CDR3 sequence: CASSLSGNEQFF. The CDR3 region has the DNA TGTGCCAGCAGCTTATCGGGGAATGAGCAGTTCTTC.

In its sample, this clone was seen once. The chain has TRBV15 and TRBJ2-1; D ambiguous. Trimming took off 1 base at V and 10 bases at J, with 8 bases between the two ends. The CDR3 sequence is 12 residues long. CDR1 and CDR2 from the germline V gene are LNHNV and YYDKDF (reference sequence). CDR3 nucleotide sequence: TGTGCCACCAGCAGAGTTTCGAGCGAGCAGTTCTTC. It encodes CATSRVSSEQFF.

This clone was counted a single time. The V call is TRBV2, the J call TRBJ1-4; TRBD1 agrees at 9 bases. The junction had 4 bases not matched to a gene; V was cut back by 6 bases and J by 5 bases. The length of the CDR3 is 14 residues. The germline V gene has CDR1 SNHLY and CDR2 FYNNEI. The chain's CDR3 is CASRRTGENEKLFF. For the CDR3, the DNA is TGTGCCAGCAGGCGGACAGGGGAAAATGAAAAACTGTTTTTT.

The V and J genes are TRBV29-1 and TRBJ2-2; no definite D call. The CDR3 spans 14 residues. V dropped 2 bases and J dropped 0 bases, with 7 bases sitting between them. Germline lookup yields CDR1 SQVTM and CDR2 ANQGSEA. The CDR3 loop reads CSVEQNANTGELFF. CDR3 coding DNA: TGCAGCGTTGAACAAAACGCGAACACCGGGGAGCTGTTTTTT.

The rearrangement joins TRBV4-2 to TRBJ2-1; 10 bases are a match to TRBD2. CDR1 is LGHNA and CDR2 is YNFKEQ in the germline V gene. CDR3 size: 16 residues. J gave up 2 bases and V 4 bases, and 5 bases lay outside the gene matches. CDR3 nucleotides: TGTGCCAGCAGCCCCCTAGGGACTAGCGCCTACAATGAGCAGTTCTTC. Protein sequence: CASSPLGTSAYNEQFF.

The V call is TRBV5-6, the J call TRBJ2-7; 8 nucleotides align to TRBD1. Trimming removed 4 bases from V and 2 bases from J; junction bases left unmatched: 5. The CDR3 has 14 amino acids. Germline CDR1 reads SGHDT; CDR2 reads YYEEEE. The CDR3 reads CASSTEQGAYEQYF. As DNA, the CDR3 is TGTGCCAGCAGCACGGAACAGGGGGCCTACGAGCAGTACTTC.

The genes are TRBV29-1 and TRBJ2-3, with D possibly matching TRBD2 (5 bases). The CDR3 sequence is 14 residues long. V was clipped by 7 bases and J by 0 bases, with 14 bases between them. The V gene's germline CDR1 is SQVTM and CDR2 ANQGSEA. CDR3 sequence (DNA): TGCAGCGCCGTCCCTAGCTATAGCACAGATACGCAGTATTTT. It codes for CSAVPSYSTDTQYF.

The V gene is TRBV5-1, the J gene TRBJ2-5; maybe TRBD2 (6 bases). Trimming pared 0 bases from V and 1 base from J, leaving 10 bases between. Germline loops: CDR1 SGHRS, CDR2 YFSETQ. The CDR3 runs to 15 residues. CDR3 residues: CASSLGSGGQETQYF. CDR3 sequence (DNA): TGCGCCAGCAGCTTGGGTAGCGGAGGCCAAGAGACCCAGTACTTC.

The chain uses TRBV13 and TRBJ2-2; 11 bases are shared with TRBD2. V was clipped by 5 bases and J by 11 bases; unmatched bases: 4. In germline, CDR1 is PRHDT, CDR2 FYEKMQ (reference sequence). The CDR3 is 13 amino acids. The CDR3 sequence: CASSETSGSELFF. CDR3 nucleotides: TGTGCCAGCAGCGAAACTAGCGGGAGCGAGCTGTTTTTT.

The chain joins TRBV6-1 to TRBJ1-2, with D tentatively TRBD1 (6 bases). In germline, CDR1 is MNHNS, CDR2 SASEGT. The CDR3 has 14 amino acids. The V end was cut by 7 bases, the J end by 8 bases, with 20 bases between. In DNA, the CDR3 is TGTGCCAGCACCAGGGACGAACTGGGGGCGGGCTACACCTTC. Amino acids: CASTRDELGAGYTF.

The chain uses TRBV27 and TRBJ2-3, with 8 positions matching TRBD2. In germline, CDR1 is MNHEY, CDR2 SMNVEV (reference sequence). Losses at the gene ends were 3 bases for V and 7 bases for J; bases not matched to a gene: 12. The CDR3 has 16 residues. This CDR3 is CASSFALAGGRNTQYF. The CDR3 DNA reads TGTGCCAGCAGTTTCGCCCTAGCGGGTGGTAGGAATACGCAGTATTTT.

The chain combines TRBV19 with TRBJ1-2, with no clear D. The length of the CDR3 is 12 residues. Between the trimmed V and J ends, which lost 5 bases and 4 bases, there was a span of 8 bases. Germline CDR1 is LNHDA and CDR2 is SQIVND (reference sequence). The CDR3 loop reads CASSLSGYGYTF. In DNA, the CDR3 is TGTGCCAGTAGTCTAAGCGGCTATGGCTACACCTTC. Variable domain in full (rest from reference TRBV19 and TRBJ1-2): DGGITQSPKYLFRKEGQNVTLSCEQNLNHDAMYWYRQDPGQGLRLIYYSQIVNDFQKGDIAEGYSVSREKKESFPLTVTSAQKNPTAFYLCASSLSGYGYTFGSGTRLTVV.